The clone carrying this TCR beta chain was detected once. Its antigen is unidentified. The data were obtained in a study of T cell repertoires and HLA-DP antigens. Study-level information: Pre-culture CD4+ samples used approximately 1,200 ng DNA versus around 200 ng for CD137+CD4+ sorts.

The CDR3 spans 18 residues. The germline V gene has CDR1 SGHTA and CDR2 FQGNSA. The V segment lost 5 bases and the J segment 2 bases; nucleotides outside the gene matches: 12. Generated by immunoSEQ multiplex PCR, the TCRdb table keeps only in-frame clones and is missing some. Of around 110,000 clones listed, almost 95% are singletons. Findings and caveats of the study: Responder cells were total CD4+ cells with a HeLa antigen-presenting system.

This sequence originates from a woman between 18 and 29 years old in good health and CMV-seronegative. The chain couples TRBV7-2 to TRBJ2-4; TRBD1 matches at 10 bases. Specimen: CD4+ T cells from PBMCs. CDR3 residues: CASSPDRGRVVTKNIQYF. The CDR3 coding sequence is TGTGCCAGCAGCCCTGACAGGGGGCGAGTTGTAACCAAAAACATTCAGTACTTC.